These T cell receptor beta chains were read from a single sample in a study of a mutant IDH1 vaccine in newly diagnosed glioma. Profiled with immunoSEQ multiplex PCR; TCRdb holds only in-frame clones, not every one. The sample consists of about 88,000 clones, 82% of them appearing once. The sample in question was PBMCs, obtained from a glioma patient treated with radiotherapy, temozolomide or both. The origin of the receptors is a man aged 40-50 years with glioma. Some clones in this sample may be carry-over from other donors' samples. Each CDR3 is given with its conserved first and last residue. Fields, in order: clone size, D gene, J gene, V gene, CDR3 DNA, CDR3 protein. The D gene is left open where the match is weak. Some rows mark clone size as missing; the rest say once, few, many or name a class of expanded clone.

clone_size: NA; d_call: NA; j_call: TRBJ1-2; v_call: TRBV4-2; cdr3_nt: TGTGCCAGCAGCCAAGCCCATCTTGGGGGGACGTATGGCTACACCTTC; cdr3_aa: CASSQAHLGGTYGYTF
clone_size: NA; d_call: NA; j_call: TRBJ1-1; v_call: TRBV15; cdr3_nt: TGTGCCACCAGCAGAGAAGGTTTAGCTGAAGCTTTCTTT; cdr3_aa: CATSREGLAEAFF
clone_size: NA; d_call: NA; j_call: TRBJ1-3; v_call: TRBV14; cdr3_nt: TGTGCCAGCAGCCAAGATAGGATGAGGGGAAACACCATATATTTT; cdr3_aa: CASSQDRMRGNTIYF
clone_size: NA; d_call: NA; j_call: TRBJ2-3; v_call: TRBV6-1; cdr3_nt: TGTGCCAGCGGAAGCACAGATACGCAGTATTTT; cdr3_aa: CASGSTDTQYF
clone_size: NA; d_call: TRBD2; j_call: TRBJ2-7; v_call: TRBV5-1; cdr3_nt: TGCGCCAGCAGCTTGTTCGGACTAGCTCAGATCGAGCAGTACTTC; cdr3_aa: CASSLFGLAQIEQYF
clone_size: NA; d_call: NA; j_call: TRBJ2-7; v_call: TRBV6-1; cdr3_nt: TGTGCCAGCAGCGCAATCGGTTACGAGCAGTACTTC; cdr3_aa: CASSAIGYEQYF
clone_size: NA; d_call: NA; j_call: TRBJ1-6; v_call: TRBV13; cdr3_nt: TGTGCCAGCAGCCCCTACGGAGATGGGGGTTCCCTTCCACCCCTCCACTTT; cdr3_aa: CASSPYGDGGSLPPLHF
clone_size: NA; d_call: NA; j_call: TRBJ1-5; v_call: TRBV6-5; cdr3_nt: TGTGCCAGCAGTTACTCGAGGCAGCTTAATCAGCCCCAGCATTTT; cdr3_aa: CASSYSRQLNQPQHF
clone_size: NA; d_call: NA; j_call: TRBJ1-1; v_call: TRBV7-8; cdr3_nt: TGTGCCAGCAGCTTCGTTAAACAGGGGAACACTGAAGCTTTCTTT; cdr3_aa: CASSFVKQGNTEAFF
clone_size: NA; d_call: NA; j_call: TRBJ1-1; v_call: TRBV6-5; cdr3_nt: TGTGCCAGCATCCGGGACTTCCTCGCAAGGACTGAAGCTTTCTTT; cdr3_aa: CASIRDFLARTEAFF
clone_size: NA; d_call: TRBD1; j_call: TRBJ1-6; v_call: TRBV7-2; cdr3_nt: TGTGCCAGCAGCTTAGACAGGGGTGGGTCACCCCTCCACTTT; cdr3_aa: CASSLDRGGSPLHF
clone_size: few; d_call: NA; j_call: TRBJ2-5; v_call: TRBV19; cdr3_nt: TGTGCCAGTTCACCGGGGGAAGAGACCCAGTACTTC; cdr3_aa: CASSPGEETQYF
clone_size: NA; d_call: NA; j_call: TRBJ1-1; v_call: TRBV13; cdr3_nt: TGTGCCAGCAGCCCCCGGATCGGGGGCACTGAAGCTTTCTTT; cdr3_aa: CASSPRIGGTEAFF
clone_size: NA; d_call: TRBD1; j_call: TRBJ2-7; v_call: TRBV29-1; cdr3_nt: TGCAGCGTTGCCTTGGACAGGGGGTCCTACGAGCAGTACTTC; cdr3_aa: CSVALDRGSYEQYF
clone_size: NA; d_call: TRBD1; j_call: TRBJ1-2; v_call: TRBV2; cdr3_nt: TGTGCCAGCAGCGAAACAGGGGATGGCTACACCTTC; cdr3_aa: CASSETGDGYTF
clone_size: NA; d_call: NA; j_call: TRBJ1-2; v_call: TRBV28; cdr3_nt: TGTGCCAGCAGTGACCCCTTTGGGTCTGGCTACACCTTC; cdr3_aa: CASSDPFGSGYTF
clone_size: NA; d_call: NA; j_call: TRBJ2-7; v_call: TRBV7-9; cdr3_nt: TGTGCCAGCAGCTCACGGGGGGGGACAGGAAGCTACGAGCAGTACTTC; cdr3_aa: CASSSRGGTGSYEQYF
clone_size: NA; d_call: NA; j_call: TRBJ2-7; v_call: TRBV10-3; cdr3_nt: TGTGCCATCAGTGAGTCGGGTCGGTCCTACGAGCAGTACTTC; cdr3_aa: CAISESGRSYEQYF
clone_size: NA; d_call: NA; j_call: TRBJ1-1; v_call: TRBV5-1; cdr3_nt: TGCGCCAGCAGCAGGTCGTGGGACAAGAACACTGAAGCTTTCTTT; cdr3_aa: CASSRSWDKNTEAFF
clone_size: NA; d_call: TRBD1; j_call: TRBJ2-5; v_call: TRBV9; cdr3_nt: TGTGCCAGCAGCGAGGGACAGACTATCTTCCAAGAGACCCAGTACTTC; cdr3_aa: CASSEGQTIFQETQYF
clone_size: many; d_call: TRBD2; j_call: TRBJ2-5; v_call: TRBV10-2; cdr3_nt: TGCGCCAGCAGAGGGGGGACTAGCGGGGGGAGGAGAGAGACCCAGTACTTC; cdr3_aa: CASRGGTSGGRRETQYF
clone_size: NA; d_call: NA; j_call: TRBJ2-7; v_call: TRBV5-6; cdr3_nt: TGTGCCAGCGGAATGGATCAGGGGTTTATCTACGAGCAGTACTTC; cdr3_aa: CASGMDQGFIYEQYF
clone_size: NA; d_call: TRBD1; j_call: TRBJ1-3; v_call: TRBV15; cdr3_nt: TGTGCCACCAGCAGAGCAGGGGGCCCCTCTGGAAACACCATATATTTT; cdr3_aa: CATSRAGGPSGNTIYF
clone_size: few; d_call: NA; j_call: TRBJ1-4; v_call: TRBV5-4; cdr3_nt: TGTGCCAGCAGCGCAAACAGGGCGCTTAATGAAAAACTGTTTTTT; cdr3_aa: CASSANRALNEKLFF
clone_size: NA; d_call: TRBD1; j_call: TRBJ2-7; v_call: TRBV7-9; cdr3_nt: TGTGCCAGCAGCTTCCGGACAGGCTACGAGCAGTACTTC; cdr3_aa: CASSFRTGYEQYF
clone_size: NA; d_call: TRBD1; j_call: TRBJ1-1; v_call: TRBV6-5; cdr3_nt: TGTGCCAGCAGACTATACAGGGGGCCCCATGAAGCTTTCTTT; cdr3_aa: CASRLYRGPHEAFF
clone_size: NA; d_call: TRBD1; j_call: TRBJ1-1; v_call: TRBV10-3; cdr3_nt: TGTGCCATCAGTGATTTCTCAGGGGGTGGCACTGAAGCTTTCTTT; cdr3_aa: CAISDFSGGGTEAFF
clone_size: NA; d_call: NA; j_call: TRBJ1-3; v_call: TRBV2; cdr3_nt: TGTGCCAGCAGTGAAGAGTTCGCTGGAAACACCATATATTTT; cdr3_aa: CASSEEFAGNTIYF
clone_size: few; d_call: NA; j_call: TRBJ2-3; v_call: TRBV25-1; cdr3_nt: TGTGCCAGCAGTGAAACAGATACGCAGTATTTT; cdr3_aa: CASSETDTQYF